The source of this T cell receptor (beta chain) is a study of T cell repertoires in cytomegalovirus infection. Study overall: Both CMV infection and a matching HLA type were indicated by public TCR beta signatures. General observations from the study: There were HLA-C-restricted CMV-specific TCR beta clonotypes dominating the ex vivo response. Cumulative public TCR beta family frequency identified CMV carriers with the relevant HLA.

A remark on this clonotype: Its antigen is as yet unknown.

The V gene lost 4 bases and the J gene lost 5 bases, with 18 bases spanning the gap. From germline, CDR1 is SGDLS and CDR2 YYNGEE. The CDR3 runs 15 residues. TCRdb fed the reads into MiXCR, producing one record per CDR3 protein. Of around 69,000 distinct CDR3 sequences listed, more than 20% are singletons. The clonotype originates from a human donor in good health (CMV status not recorded). Some clones in this sample may be carry-over from other donors' samples. The genes are TRBV9 and TRBJ1-1; D is perhaps TRBD1 (6 bases). This sample comprised CD8+ T cells from cultured PBMCs, obtained from culture after CMV antigen stimulation. Here the CDR3 reads CASSPHRDLGTEAFF. CDR3 DNA: TGTGCCAGCAGCCCCCACAGGGACCTGGGGACTGAAGCTTTCTTT.